This T cell receptor beta chain came from a study of blood T cells in healthy people across ages. Study-wide results and limits: A conclusive naive versus antigen-experienced comparison was prevented by the unsorted PBMCs.

Sample-barcoded 5' priming and a J-beta primer mix drove a second PCR of roughly 7 to 11 cycles. Using its own MiXCR run on the 5' RACE reads, TCRdb lists one record per CDR3 protein. The table includes hundreds of thousands of distinct CDR3 sequences, 29% detected once. The germline CDR1 and CDR2 sequences are SNHLY and FYNNEI. The CDR3 spans 17 residues. Deletions cut 1 base from V and 0 bases from J, with 10 bases between. As concerns this clonotype: Its target is unknown.

Sequenced input: blood. The receptor's source is a woman of 80 years or more in good health. The V call is TRBV2, the J call TRBJ1-6; D is possibly TRBD1 (5 bases). CDR3 loop: CASSEGGLSSYNSPLHF. CDR3 coding DNA: TGTGCCAGCAGTGAAGGGGGGTTAAGCTCCTATAATTCACCCCTCCACTTT. Variable domain in full (rest from reference TRBV2 and TRBJ1-6): EPEVTQTPSHQVTQMGQEVILRCVPISNHLYFYWYRQILGQKVEFLVSFYNNEISEKSEIFDDQFSVERPDGSNFTLKIRSTKLEDSAMYFCASSEGGLSSYNSPLHFGNGTRLTVT.